This paragraph reports one T cell receptor beta chain. Antigen unknown. Within the sample, other DNA sequences also encode this same CDR3. Investigators reverse transcribed all isolated RNA, so they sequenced expressed TCRB transcripts. Using immunoSEQ multiplex PCR, the repertoire was profiled, and TCRdb retains in-frame clones only, with some absent. The sample includes 250,000 to 350,000 clones, 14% of them seen just once. The data derive from a study of beta chain features in type 1 diabetes. Trimming removed 8 bases at V and 1 base at J, with 9 bases between. The germline CDR1 and CDR2 sequences are MDHEN and SYDVKM. This CDR3 contains 13 residues. Notes on the study in general: The study found moderately but significantly shorter TCRB CDR3s in all four CD4+ subsets of Type 1 diabetes patients. Comparison showed that naive, central memory and Treg TCRB repertoires appeared more similar among patients than among healthy donors.

This chain links TRBV28 with TRBJ2-1; D is undetermined. The receptor comes from a man aged 25-45 years with type 1 diabetes. Material for sequencing was naive CD4+ T cells from blood. The CDR3 here is CASRSSSYNEQFF. The CDR3 bases are TGTGCCAGCCGGAGTTCTTCCTACAATGAGCAGTTCTTC.